Given below is one T cell receptor (beta chain) in context. Germline CDR1 reads ENHRY; CDR2 reads SYGVKD. The junction had 11 bases not matched to a gene; V was cut back by 4 bases and J by 5 bases. There are 17 residues in the CDR3. Here immunoSEQ multiplex PCR was the method, and the copy in TCRdb shows in-frame clones only, minus some. Among over 20,000 clones listed, 80% to 95% were seen once. Time point indicated: baseline, week 1 (first vaccination visit). Stated treatment: pre-vaccination baseline after standard-of-care therapy. This sample is drawn from a study of a mutant IDH1 vaccine in newly diagnosed glioma. In the study overall: Treated patients comprised around 62% males and roughly 40% females, mean age around 40 years. Previous treatment comprised radiotherapy, temozolomide, or both, mostly both.

The origin of this receptor is a man aged 25-40 years with glioma. The chain joins TRBV10-3 to TRBJ1-5, with 10 bases aligning to TRBD1. Sequencing was performed on PBMCs, taken from a glioma patient treated with radiotherapy, temozolomide or both. CDR3 loop: CAISGTPGQGSDQPQHF. The DNA for the CDR3 is TGTGCCATCAGTGGGACTCCGGGACAGGGGTCCGATCAGCCCCAGCATTTT.